These 14 T cell receptor beta chains share one sample of origin, sequenced in a study of cytomegalovirus exposure and HLA in healthy donors. Measured with immunoSEQ multiplex PCR; TCRdb has only the in-frame clones, and not every one. This sample has some 240,000 clones; 75% to 90% occur once, and the top ten carry 1% to 1.5%. The sample consisted of PBMCs. The source is a woman aged 25 to 39 in good health and CMV-seropositive.

The table lists this clone with a few counts. The chain uses TRBV2 and TRBJ1-2; 10 bases match TRBD1. Losses at the gene ends were 8 bases for V and 7 bases for J; bases not matched to a gene: 10. This CDR3 has 14 residues. CDR1 is SNHLY and CDR2 is FYNNEI in the germline V gene. In nucleotides, the CDR3 is TGTGCCAGCGCTCCCCCGGGACAGGGGTCTGGCTACACCTTC. This translates into CASAPPGQGSGYTF.

The chain combines TRBV28 with TRBJ2-7, with no clear D. Trimming removed 2 bases at V and 6 bases at J, with 14 bases between. The CDR3 length is 14 residues. Germline lookup yields CDR1 MDHEN and CDR2 SYDVKM. CDR3 bases: TGTGCCAGCAGTTTAGTGACACTCCCTGGCGAGCAGTACTTC. Its protein is CASSLVTLPGEQYF.

This rearrangement joins TRBV30 to TRBJ2-1; a weak D match, TRBD1 (5 bases). V was shortened by 2 bases and J by 7 bases, with 6 bases between the two germline ends. Germline V gives CDR1 GTSNPN, CDR2 SVGIG (reference sequence). This CDR3 is 11 amino acids long. The CDR3 protein is CAWSRGNEQFF. DNA of the CDR3: TGTGCCTGGAGTAGGGGAAATGAGCAGTTCTTC. Together with reference TRBV30 and TRBJ2-1, the CDR3 gives the full variable domain: SQTIHQWPATLVQPVGSPLSLECTVEGTSNPNLYWYRQAAGRGLQLLFYSVGIGQISSEVPQNLSASRPQDRQFILSSKKLLLSDSGFYLCAWSRGNEQFFGPGTRLTVL.

The rearrangement joins TRBV5-1 to TRBJ2-5; 14 bases are shared with TRBD2. The CDR3 sequence is 15 residues long. Trimming cost V 5 bases and J 4 bases; bases outside gene matches: 4. Germline V lookup: CDR1 SGHRS, CDR2 YFSETQ. This chain's CDR3 is CASRGLAGDGETQYF. CDR3 bases: TGCGCCAGCAGGGGACTAGCGGGAGATGGAGAGACCCAGTACTTC.

This chain connects TRBV5-6 to TRBJ2-5; D uncertain. The length of the CDR3 is 16 residues. Germline CDR1 and CDR2: SGHDT and YYEEEE. Trimming removed 0 bases at V and 2 bases at J, with 14 bases between. The CDR3 region has the DNA TGTGCCAGCAGCTTGGTCCGGAGAAGTCAACAAGAGACCCAGTACTTC. This translates into CASSLVRRSQQETQYF.

This clone was counted once. V and J are TRBV29-1 and TRBJ2-7; 10 bases match TRBD1. Germline V gene data show CDR1 as SQVTM and CDR2 as ANQGSEA. This CDR3 spans 14 amino acids. Trimming took 1 base from V and 6 from J; bases not matched to a gene: 6. The CDR3 protein is CSVEGGTGAPEQYF. The CDR3 region has the DNA TGCAGCGTTGAAGGCGGGACAGGGGCACCCGAGCAGTACTTC.

As for this clone: Additional DNA sequences in this sample encode the identical CDR3. The CDR3 bases are TGTGCCTGGAGTGCAGGCTCTGGGGCCAACGTCCTGACTTTC. Residues: CAWSAGSGANVLTF. The chain uses TRBV30 and TRBJ2-6; no clear D. V dropped 1 base and J dropped 0 bases, with 4 bases sitting between them. Germline CDR1 and CDR2: GTSNPN and SVGIG (reference sequence). The CDR3 loop spans 14 amino acids.

The chain recombines TRBV5-4 with TRBJ2-1; unclear D gene. This CDR3 is built from 16 residues. V gave up 0 bases and J gave up 7 bases, with 17 bases separating them. Germline-derived CDR1 and CDR2 are SGHNT and YYREEE (reference sequence). In nucleotides, the CDR3 is TGTGCCAGCAGCTTGGCTGCGGCTAGGAGTACAAATGAGCAGTTCTTC. Its translation is CASSLAAARSTNEQFF.

This clone was counted only a few times. The chain employs TRBV6-1 and TRBJ1-2; D remains ambiguous. Germline CDR1 reads MNHNS; CDR2 reads SASEGT. This CDR3 is 13 amino acids long. Trimming pared 8 bases from V and 2 bases from J, leaving 12 bases between. The CDR3 sequence is CASESDGNYGYTF. The CDR3, as DNA: TGTGCCAGCGAGTCCGACGGGAACTATGGCTACACCTTC.

The chain recombines TRBV2 with TRBJ2-5, with a tentative D call TRBD2 (6 bases). Germline loops: CDR1 SNHLY, CDR2 FYNNEI. The V and J ends lost 6 bases and 2 bases respectively, with 16 bases between them. The length of the CDR3 is 15 residues. The CDR3 spells CASRYGTGKQETQYF. CDR3 sequence (DNA): TGTGCCAGCAGGTACGGGACTGGCAAGCAAGAGACCCAGTACTTC. The entire variable domain, with the rest obtained from reference TRBV2 and TRBJ2-5, is as follows: EPEVTQTPSHQVTQMGQEVILRCVPISNHLYFYWYRQILGQKVEFLVSFYNNEISEKSEIFDDQFSVERPDGSNFTLKIRSTKLEDSAMYFCASRYGTGKQETQYFGPGTRLLVL.

This chain links TRBV5-1 with TRBJ2-1, with D possibly being TRBD1 (5 bases). Deletions cut 3 bases from V and 7 bases from J, with 14 bases between. This CDR3 has 14 residues. The V gene's germline CDR1 is SGHRS and CDR2 YFSETQ. For the CDR3, the DNA is TGCGCCAGCAGCTGGGGCTTAGCACGAAATGAGCAGTTCTTC. It is translated as CASSWGLARNEQFF.

The chain has TRBV7-2 and TRBJ2-7, with 11 bases aligning to TRBD1. The trim removed 3 bases at V and 6 bases at J, leaving 16 bases unmatched. Looked up from germline, CDR1 is SGHTA and CDR2 is FQGNSA. CDR3 length equals 18 residues. The CDR3 bases are TGTGCCAGCAGCTTCCTCGCACCGCCGGGACAGGGGGATGTCGAGCAGTACTTC. Translated: CASSFLAPPGQGDVEQYF.

This clone has only one observation. The rearrangement joins TRBV27 to TRBJ2-1; 9 bases fit TRBD2. The CDR3 is made up of 14 amino acids. Per germline, CDR1 MNHEY and CDR2 SMNVEV (reference sequence). Trimming removed 6 bases from V and 6 bases from J; junction bases left unmatched: 6. The CDR3 spells CASRLAGASNEQFF. CDR3 nucleotide sequence: TGTGCCAGCAGGTTAGCGGGAGCCAGCAATGAGCAGTTCTTC.

This chain joins TRBV5-6 and TRBJ2-3, with 7 positions matching TRBD2. This CDR3 is built from 15 residues. Germline assignment: CDR1 SGHDT and CDR2 YYEEEE. Losses at the gene ends were 3 bases for V and 0 bases for J; bases not matched to a gene: 4. The chain's CDR3 is CASSSASGSTDTQYF. The DNA for the CDR3 is TGTGCCAGCAGCTCGGCTAGCGGAAGCACAGATACGCAGTATTTT.